These 27 T cell receptor beta chains share one sample of origin, sequenced in a study of CD8+ T cells in alopecia areata. Treatment meaning: oral pan-JAK inhibitor, 5-10 mg twice daily. As the sequencing template, cDNA was produced by extracting RNA and reverse transcribing it. Generated by immunoSEQ multiplex PCR, the TCRdb table keeps only in-frame clones and is missing some. The table has some 130,000 clones, approximately 53% seen once; the top ten hold roughly 0.5%. Sequences were derived from CD4+ T cells sorted from blood, sampled at week 4, from a patient treated with tofacitinib. The receptors originated from a human donor with alopecia areata.

This clone was recorded a few times. The chain has TRBV25-1 and TRBJ1-2; possibly TRBD1 for D (6 bases). This CDR3 is 13 amino acids long. Germline lookup yields CDR1 MGHDK and CDR2 SYGVNS. V was trimmed by 7 bases and J by 6 bases, leaving 15 bases between them. CDR3 coding DNA: TGTGCCAGCACCGAGGGGGGACTGGATGGCTACACCTTC. It specifies CASTEGGLDGYTF.

In regard to this clone: Other DNA sequences in the same sample also yield this CDR3. The V gene is TRBV29-1, the J gene TRBJ2-7, with D perhaps matching TRBD1 or TRBD2 (6 bases each). Trimming removed 6 bases at V and 3 bases at J, with 12 bases between. This CDR3 region has 12 residues. The germline V gene encodes CDR1 SQVTM and CDR2 ANQGSEA. CDR3: CSVEGHNYEQYF. The CDR3 DNA sequence: TGCAGCGTGGAGGGACACAACTACGAGCAGTACTTC.

The chain employs TRBV5-4 and TRBJ2-2; TRBD2 agrees at 10 bases. The CDR3 has 16 residues. V gave up 4 bases and J gave up 7 bases; unmatched junction bases: 10. Germline loops: CDR1 SGHNT, CDR2 YYREEE (reference sequence). The CDR3 loop reads CASSHPLAGEVGELFF. CDR3 bases: TGTGCCAGCAGCCACCCGCTAGCGGGGGAGGTCGGGGAGCTGTTTTTT.

V and J are TRBV30 and TRBJ1-5; D is unresolved. V was cut by 4 bases and J by 6 bases, with 10 bases left in between. CDR1 GTSNPN and CDR2 SVGIG come from the germline V gene (reference sequence). The length of the CDR3 is 12 residues. The CDR3 is CAWTGSGQPQHF. The CDR3 DNA reads as TGTGCCTGGACGGGTTCGGGTCAGCCCCAGCATTTT.

The V call is TRBV18, the J call TRBJ2-5; 7 bases line up with TRBD2. This CDR3 has 14 residues. V shed 0 bases and J 5 bases; nucleotides not matched to a gene: 3. CDR1 is KGHSH, CDR2 LQKENI, per germline. The CDR3 region is CASSPPGGSETQYF. The CDR3 DNA is TGTGCCAGCTCACCACCGGGGGGGTCGGAGACCCAGTACTTC.

The chain recombines TRBV29-1 with TRBJ2-3; no firm D call. Trimming removed 6 bases from V and 6 bases from J, with 10 bases in between. CDR1 SQVTM and CDR2 ANQGSEA come from the germline V gene. This CDR3 has 11 amino acids. The CDR3 region has the DNA TGCAGCGTGCCCAGGACCGATACGCAGTATTTT. The encoded protein is CSVPRTDTQYF.

This clone has only a few counts. The gene calls are TRBV7-9 and TRBJ2-3; D gene uncertain. The CDR3 sequence is 14 residues long. The germline V and J ends were trimmed by 1 base and 2 bases, with 7 bases remaining between them. CDR1 and CDR2 from the germline V gene are SEHNR and FQNEAQ (reference sequence). The CDR3 DNA reads TGTGCCAGCAGCTTAGAAATGACCACAGATACGCAGTATTTT. Encoded protein: CASSLEMTTDTQYF.

This clone was detected a few times. The chain combines TRBV30 with TRBJ1-1; D unclear. Germline lookup yields CDR1 GTSNPN and CDR2 SVGIG (reference sequence). The CDR3 loop spans 12 amino acids. The V and J ends lost 0 bases and 1 base respectively, with 3 bases between them. CDR3 DNA: TGTGCCTGGAGTGTCGCGAACACTGAAGCTTTCTTT. As protein: CAWSVANTEAFF.

This clone was detected only a few times. The V call is TRBV18, the J call TRBJ2-7; D gene unclear. This CDR3 spans 14 amino acids. The germline V gene has CDR1 KGHSH and CDR2 LQKENI. Trimming shortened V by 3 bases and J by 9 bases, and 18 bases separated the two germline ends. The CDR3: CASSPTRSPVAQYF. Here the CDR3 DNA reads TGTGCCAGCTCACCGACTCGGTCCCCCGTAGCGCAGTACTTC.

This clone was seen only a few times. V and J are TRBV18 and TRBJ1-6; 10 bases map to TRBD1. The V gene's germline CDR1 is KGHSH and CDR2 LQKENI. Trimming at V came to 0 bases and at J to 7 bases, leaving 3 bases not matched to a gene. This CDR3 is 16 amino acids long. CDR3 nucleotide sequence: TGTGCCAGCTCACCACCAGGACAGGGGGGGAATTCACCCCTCCACTTT. Its protein is CASSPPGQGGNSPLHF.

This clone was seen just once. The chain employs TRBV29-1 and TRBJ2-3; a possible D gene is TRBD1 (5 bases). V dropped 5 bases and J dropped 4 bases, with 13 bases sitting between them. In germline, CDR1 is SQVTM, CDR2 ANQGSEA. CDR3 length: 13 residues. CDR3 sequence reads: CSVQGRVADTQYF. The CDR3 DNA is TGCAGCGTTCAAGGCAGGGTAGCAGATACGCAGTATTTT.

The CDR3 protein is CASSYEGYGELFF. The DNA for the CDR3 is TGTGCCAGCAGTTATGAGGGTTACGGGGAGCTGTTTTTT. The chain links TRBV6-5 to TRBJ2-2, with D possibly matching TRBD2 (5 bases). CDR3 length equals 13 residues. V was shortened by 3 bases and J by 7 bases, with 9 bases between the two germline ends. Germline CDR1 MNHEY, CDR2 SVGAGI.

This clone was counted a few times. The rearrangement uses TRBV30 and TRBJ2-3, with 8 bases matching TRBD2. The CDR3 runs to 15 residues. Trimming removed 5 bases from V and 2 bases from J; junction bases left unmatched: 9. CDR1 GTSNPN and CDR2 SVGIG come from the germline V gene (reference sequence). CDR3 in amino acids: CAWLSSGSYTDTQYF. DNA for the CDR3: TGTGCCTGGCTCTCTAGCGGGTCCTACACAGATACGCAGTATTTT.

The chain is built from TRBV25-1 and TRBJ2-5; D is unclear. From germline, CDR1 is MGHDK and CDR2 SYGVNS. V lost 2 bases to trimming and J lost 2 bases, with 6 bases between them. CDR3 size: 13 residues. CDR3 nucleotide sequence: TGTGCCAGCAGTGAACCAGGACAAGAGACCCAGTACTTC. Protein product: CASSEPGQETQYF.

The chain carries TRBV5-6 and TRBJ2-1; the D gene could be TRBD1 or TRBD2 (5 bases each). CDR3 length: 12 amino acids. In germline, CDR1 is SGHDT, CDR2 YYEEEE. V gave up 0 bases and J gave up 9 bases, with 7 bases separating them. The CDR3 here is CASSLEGSEQFF. The CDR3 DNA follows: TGTGCCAGCAGCTTGGAGGGGAGTGAGCAGTTCTTC.

This clone was found a few times. The V and J genes are TRBV7-2 and TRBJ2-3; D remains ambiguous. The CDR3 spans 15 residues. V was shortened by 7 bases and J by 6 bases, with 20 bases between the two germline ends. The V gene's germline CDR1 is SGHTA and CDR2 FQGNSA. The CDR3 DNA reads TGTGCCAGCAATCATTACGACCCGGGTTTGGATACGCAGTATTTT. Translation gives CASNHYDPGLDTQYF. The complete variable domain, with remaining parts taken from reference TRBV7-2 and TRBJ2-3, reads GAGVSQSPSNKVTEKGKDVELRCDPISGHTALYWYRQSLGQGLEFLIYFQGNSAPDKSGLPSDRFSAERTGGSVSTLTIQRTQQEDSAVYLCASNHYDPGLDTQYFGPGTRLTVL.

Only one count was recorded for this clone. The rearrangement links TRBV5-1 to TRBJ1-2; D is unresolved. The CDR3 contains 13 residues. The germline V and J ends were trimmed by 5 bases and 0 bases, with 8 bases remaining between them. Germline V lookup: CDR1 SGHRS, CDR2 YFSETQ. This CDR3 is CASRYGSNYGYTF. CDR3 sequence (DNA): TGCGCCAGCAGATACGGTTCTAACTATGGCTACACCTTC.

The table lists this clone with a few counts. The gene calls are TRBV6-6 and TRBJ1-5; 7 nucleotides line up with TRBD1. The J segment lost 3 bases and the V segment lost 7 bases, leaving 6 bases of the junction unmatched. The CDR3 is 14 amino acids. Germline-derived CDR1 and CDR2 are MNHNY and SVGAGI (reference sequence). The CDR3 nucleotides read TGTGCCAGCACGTTCGACAGGGTCAATCAGCCCCAGCATTTT. Its protein product is CASTFDRVNQPQHF.

The V and J genes are TRBV5-1 and TRBJ2-4; TRBD1 matches 7 bases. The CDR3 has 14 residues. CDR1 and CDR2 from the germline V gene are SGHRS and YFSETQ. Germline trimming cut 4 bases from V and 6 bases from J; bases unmatched to any gene: 7. CDR3 protein: CASSRRDRGNIQYF. The CDR3 DNA reads as TGCGCCAGCAGCCGAAGGGACAGAGGAAACATTCAGTACTTC.

This clone was detected only a few times. This chain links TRBV28 with TRBJ2-4; a weak D match, TRBD2 (5 bases). Germline V gene data show CDR1 as MDHEN and CDR2 as SYDVKM. The CDR3 runs 15 residues. With 3 bases removed from V and 2 bases from J, the gap between germline ends came to 11 bases. The CDR3 here is CASSFRGLSKNIQYF. For the CDR3, the DNA is TGTGCCAGCAGTTTTAGAGGGTTGTCCAAAAACATTCAGTACTTC.

The chain joins TRBV30 to TRBJ2-3; D possibly corresponds to TRBD1 (5 bases). The germline V and J ends were trimmed by 0 bases and 2 bases, with 12 bases remaining between them. This CDR3 contains 15 residues. CDR1 is GTSNPN, CDR2 SVGIG, per germline (reference sequence). CDR3 bases: TGTGCCTGGAGTGTACCTAGGGGATACACAGATACGCAGTATTTT. Amino acids: CAWSVPRGYTDTQYF.

This clone was detected a few times. The genes are TRBV29-1 and TRBJ2-1, with D possibly TRBD2 on 6 matching bases. The V gene lost 6 bases and the J gene lost 2 bases, with 14 bases spanning the gap. Germline CDR1 SQVTM, CDR2 ANQGSEA. The CDR3 extends over 14 amino acids. The CDR3, as DNA: TGCAGCGTAGGACTATTAGGGACCTACAATGAGCAGTTCTTC. Translating gives CSVGLLGTYNEQFF.

The chain recombines TRBV7-6 with TRBJ2-7; D remains unclear. This CDR3 has 15 residues. V dropped 5 bases and J dropped 2 bases, with 16 bases sitting between them. CDR1 SGHVS and CDR2 FNYEAQ come from the germline V gene. CDR3 in amino acids: CASSPAQRGPYEQYF. Written as DNA, the CDR3 is TGTGCCAGCAGCCCGGCCCAAAGAGGTCCCTACGAGCAGTACTTC.

This rearrangement joins TRBV7-9 to TRBJ2-5; D is unclear. V was clipped by 5 bases and J by 4 bases, with 11 bases between them. CDR1 and CDR2 (germline): SEHNR, FQNEAQ (reference sequence). The CDR3 sequence is 13 residues long. CDR3 residues: CASSRLWGETQYF. The CDR3 region has the DNA TGTGCCAGCAGCCGTCTATGGGGAGAGACCCAGTACTTC.

The gene calls are TRBV6-1 and TRBJ1-6, with D possibly matching TRBD1 (6 bases). The germline V and J ends were trimmed by 4 bases and 10 bases, with 17 bases remaining between them. Germline V gene lookup returns CDR1 MNHNS and CDR2 SASEGT. The CDR3 runs 15 residues. CDR3 coding DNA: TGTGCCAGCAGTGTTCAAACAGGGAATGACTCACCCCTCCACTTT. It is translated as CASSVQTGNDSPLHF.

This clone has just a few counts. The chain combines TRBV30 with TRBJ1-2, with 7 bases matching TRBD1. Looked up from germline, CDR1 is GTSNPN and CDR2 is SVGIG (reference sequence). CDR3 length: 14 amino acids. The ends lost 5 bases at V and 3 bases at J; junction bases unmatched: 9. CDR3 amino acids: CAWEWTGRDYGYTF. The CDR3 region has the DNA TGTGCCTGGGAGTGGACAGGCCGCGACTATGGCTACACCTTC.

V usage is TRBV29-1 and J usage is TRBJ2-3; no clear D gene. The CDR3 runs 14 residues. In germline, CDR1 is SQVTM, CDR2 ANQGSEA. The V and J ends lost 6 bases and 6 bases respectively, with 19 bases between them. CDR3 region: CSVTPIPPKDTQYF. CDR3 sequence (DNA): TGCAGCGTCACCCCAATTCCCCCGAAGGATACGCAGTATTTT.